This T cell receptor beta chain was profiled in a study of CD8 T cells in ankylosing spondylitis. In regard to this clonotype: What it recognizes is unknown.

Overall study results and limits: Characteristic of ankylosing spondylitis blood, it appeared, was a TCR beta motif comprising 7 to 9 highly homologous variants. From matched ankylosing spondylitis synovial fluid, disease-linked clones were reportedly recovered at significantly enriched levels.

TCRdb redid the calling of the 5' RACE reads with MiXCR, one entry per CDR3 protein. The sample lists about 250,000 distinct CDR3 sequences; 32% were seen once. The CDR3 is made up of 15 amino acids. The V and J ends lost 4 bases and 3 bases, in that order; junction bases with no gene match: 8. Material: blood, either unsorted or a sorted T cell fraction (not recorded which). The chain joins TRBV12-3 or TRBV12-4 to TRBJ2-5; 7 bases line up with TRBD1. The TCR comes from a male donor with ankylosing spondylitis or in good health (not recorded which). CDR3 DNA sequence: TGTGCCAGCAGTTCGGACCTAGGGGGCAAAGAGACCCAGTACTTC. This gives the protein CASSSDLGGKETQYF.